This T cell receptor beta chain was sequenced during a study of tumor-infiltrating lymphocytes in localized non-small cell lung cancer. Study conclusions and caveats: Different pieces of the same tissue were used for each assay. Tumor T-cell fraction was not associated with recurrence-free survival. Tumors had more T cell infiltration than uninvolved lung, per TCRbeta sequencing and CD3 counts. Available tissue quantity limited TCR sequencing to a patient subset.

This clone is categorized as medium-sized. Its specificity is unknown. TCRdb's copy holds only in-frame clones and misses some; the assay was immunoSEQ multiplex PCR. Of 15,000 to 17,000 clones detected, roughly 71% appear once; the ten largest clones hold under 7%. CDR1 and CDR2 (germline): SGHAT, FQNNGV. V lost 1 base to trimming and J lost 0 bases, with 8 bases between them. This CDR3 has 15 residues. The sequenced sample was lung tumor tissue. The chain recombines TRBV11-2 with TRBJ2-3; D is undetermined. This sequence was found in a human donor with non-small cell lung cancer. DNA for the CDR3: TGTGCCAGCAGCTTAGGCCCCAAAAGCACAGATACGCAGTATTTT. This gives the protein CASSLGPKSTDTQYF.